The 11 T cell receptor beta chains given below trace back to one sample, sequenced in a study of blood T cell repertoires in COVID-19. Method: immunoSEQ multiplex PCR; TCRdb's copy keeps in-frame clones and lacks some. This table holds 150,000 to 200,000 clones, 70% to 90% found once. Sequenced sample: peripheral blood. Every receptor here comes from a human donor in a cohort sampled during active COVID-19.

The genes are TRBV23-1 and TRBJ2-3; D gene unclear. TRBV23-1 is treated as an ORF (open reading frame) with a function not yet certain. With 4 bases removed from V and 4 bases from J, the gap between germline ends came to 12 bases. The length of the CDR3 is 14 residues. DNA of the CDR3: TGCGCCAGCAGTCTAAGGCTAGACGCAGATACGCAGTATTTT. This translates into CASSLRLDADTQYF.

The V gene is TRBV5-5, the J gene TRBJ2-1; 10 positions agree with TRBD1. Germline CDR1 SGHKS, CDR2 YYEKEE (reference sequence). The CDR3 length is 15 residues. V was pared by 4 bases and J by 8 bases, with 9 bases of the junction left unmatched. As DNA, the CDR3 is TGTGCCAGCAGCATCGTTGGAGGGACAGGGGATGAGCAGTTCTTC. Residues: CASSIVGGTGDEQFF.

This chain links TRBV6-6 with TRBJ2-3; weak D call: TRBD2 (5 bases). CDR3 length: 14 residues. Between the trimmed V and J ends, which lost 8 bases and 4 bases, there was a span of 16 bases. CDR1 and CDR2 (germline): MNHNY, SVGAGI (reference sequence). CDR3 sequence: CASPGSGRPDTQYF. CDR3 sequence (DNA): TGTGCCAGCCCGGGGAGCGGACGCCCAGATACGCAGTATTTT.

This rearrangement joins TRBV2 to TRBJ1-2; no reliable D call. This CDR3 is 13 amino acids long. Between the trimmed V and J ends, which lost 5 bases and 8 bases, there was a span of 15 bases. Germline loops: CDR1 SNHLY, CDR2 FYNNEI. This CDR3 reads CASSLITTGGYTF. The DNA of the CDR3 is TGTGCCAGCAGTTTGATCACTACGGGGGGCTACACCTTC.

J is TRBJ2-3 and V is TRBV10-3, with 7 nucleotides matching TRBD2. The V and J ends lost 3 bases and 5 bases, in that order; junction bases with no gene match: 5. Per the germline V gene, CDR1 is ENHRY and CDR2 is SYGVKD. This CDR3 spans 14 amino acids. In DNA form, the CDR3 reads TGTGCCATCAGTGATAGGCGGGAGAGAGATACGCAGTATTTT. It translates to CAISDRRERDTQYF.

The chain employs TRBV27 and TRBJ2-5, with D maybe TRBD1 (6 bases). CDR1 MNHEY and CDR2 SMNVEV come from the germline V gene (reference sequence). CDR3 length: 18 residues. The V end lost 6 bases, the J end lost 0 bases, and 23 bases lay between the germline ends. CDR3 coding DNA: TGTGCCAGCAGCCCGCTGGCCCCACCGGGACATAACCAAGAGACCCAGTACTTC. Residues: CASSPLAPPGHNQETQYF.

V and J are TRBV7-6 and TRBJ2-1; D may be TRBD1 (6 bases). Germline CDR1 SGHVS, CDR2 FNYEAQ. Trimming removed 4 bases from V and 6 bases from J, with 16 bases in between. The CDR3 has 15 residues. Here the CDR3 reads CASSSPQGFGNEQFF. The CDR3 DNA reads TGTGCCAGCAGCTCCCCACAGGGATTCGGCAATGAGCAGTTCTTC.

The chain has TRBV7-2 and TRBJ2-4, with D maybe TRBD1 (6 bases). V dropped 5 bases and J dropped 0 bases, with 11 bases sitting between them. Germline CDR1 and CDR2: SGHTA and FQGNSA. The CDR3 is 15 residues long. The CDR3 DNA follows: TGTGCCAGCAGCCCACCGGACAGAGCCAAAAACATTCAGTACTTC. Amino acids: CASSPPDRAKNIQYF.

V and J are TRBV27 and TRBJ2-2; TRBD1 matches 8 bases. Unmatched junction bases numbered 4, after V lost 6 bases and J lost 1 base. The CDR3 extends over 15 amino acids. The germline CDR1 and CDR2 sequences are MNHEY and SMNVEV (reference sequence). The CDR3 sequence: CASRWGQENTGELFF. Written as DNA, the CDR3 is TGTGCCAGCAGGTGGGGACAGGAGAACACCGGGGAGCTGTTTTTT.

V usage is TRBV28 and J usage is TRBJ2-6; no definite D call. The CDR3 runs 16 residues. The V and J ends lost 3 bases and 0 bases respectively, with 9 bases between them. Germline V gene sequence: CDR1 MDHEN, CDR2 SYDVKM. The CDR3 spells CASSLAVGSGANVLTF. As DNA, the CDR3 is TGTGCCAGCAGTTTGGCTGTTGGCTCTGGGGCCAACGTCCTGACTTTC.

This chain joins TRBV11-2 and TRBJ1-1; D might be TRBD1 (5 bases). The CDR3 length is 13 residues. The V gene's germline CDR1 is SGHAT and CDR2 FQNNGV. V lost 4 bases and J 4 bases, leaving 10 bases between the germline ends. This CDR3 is CASSSQGSTEAFF. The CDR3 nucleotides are TGTGCCAGCAGCTCTCAGGGTAGCACTGAAGCTTTCTTT.